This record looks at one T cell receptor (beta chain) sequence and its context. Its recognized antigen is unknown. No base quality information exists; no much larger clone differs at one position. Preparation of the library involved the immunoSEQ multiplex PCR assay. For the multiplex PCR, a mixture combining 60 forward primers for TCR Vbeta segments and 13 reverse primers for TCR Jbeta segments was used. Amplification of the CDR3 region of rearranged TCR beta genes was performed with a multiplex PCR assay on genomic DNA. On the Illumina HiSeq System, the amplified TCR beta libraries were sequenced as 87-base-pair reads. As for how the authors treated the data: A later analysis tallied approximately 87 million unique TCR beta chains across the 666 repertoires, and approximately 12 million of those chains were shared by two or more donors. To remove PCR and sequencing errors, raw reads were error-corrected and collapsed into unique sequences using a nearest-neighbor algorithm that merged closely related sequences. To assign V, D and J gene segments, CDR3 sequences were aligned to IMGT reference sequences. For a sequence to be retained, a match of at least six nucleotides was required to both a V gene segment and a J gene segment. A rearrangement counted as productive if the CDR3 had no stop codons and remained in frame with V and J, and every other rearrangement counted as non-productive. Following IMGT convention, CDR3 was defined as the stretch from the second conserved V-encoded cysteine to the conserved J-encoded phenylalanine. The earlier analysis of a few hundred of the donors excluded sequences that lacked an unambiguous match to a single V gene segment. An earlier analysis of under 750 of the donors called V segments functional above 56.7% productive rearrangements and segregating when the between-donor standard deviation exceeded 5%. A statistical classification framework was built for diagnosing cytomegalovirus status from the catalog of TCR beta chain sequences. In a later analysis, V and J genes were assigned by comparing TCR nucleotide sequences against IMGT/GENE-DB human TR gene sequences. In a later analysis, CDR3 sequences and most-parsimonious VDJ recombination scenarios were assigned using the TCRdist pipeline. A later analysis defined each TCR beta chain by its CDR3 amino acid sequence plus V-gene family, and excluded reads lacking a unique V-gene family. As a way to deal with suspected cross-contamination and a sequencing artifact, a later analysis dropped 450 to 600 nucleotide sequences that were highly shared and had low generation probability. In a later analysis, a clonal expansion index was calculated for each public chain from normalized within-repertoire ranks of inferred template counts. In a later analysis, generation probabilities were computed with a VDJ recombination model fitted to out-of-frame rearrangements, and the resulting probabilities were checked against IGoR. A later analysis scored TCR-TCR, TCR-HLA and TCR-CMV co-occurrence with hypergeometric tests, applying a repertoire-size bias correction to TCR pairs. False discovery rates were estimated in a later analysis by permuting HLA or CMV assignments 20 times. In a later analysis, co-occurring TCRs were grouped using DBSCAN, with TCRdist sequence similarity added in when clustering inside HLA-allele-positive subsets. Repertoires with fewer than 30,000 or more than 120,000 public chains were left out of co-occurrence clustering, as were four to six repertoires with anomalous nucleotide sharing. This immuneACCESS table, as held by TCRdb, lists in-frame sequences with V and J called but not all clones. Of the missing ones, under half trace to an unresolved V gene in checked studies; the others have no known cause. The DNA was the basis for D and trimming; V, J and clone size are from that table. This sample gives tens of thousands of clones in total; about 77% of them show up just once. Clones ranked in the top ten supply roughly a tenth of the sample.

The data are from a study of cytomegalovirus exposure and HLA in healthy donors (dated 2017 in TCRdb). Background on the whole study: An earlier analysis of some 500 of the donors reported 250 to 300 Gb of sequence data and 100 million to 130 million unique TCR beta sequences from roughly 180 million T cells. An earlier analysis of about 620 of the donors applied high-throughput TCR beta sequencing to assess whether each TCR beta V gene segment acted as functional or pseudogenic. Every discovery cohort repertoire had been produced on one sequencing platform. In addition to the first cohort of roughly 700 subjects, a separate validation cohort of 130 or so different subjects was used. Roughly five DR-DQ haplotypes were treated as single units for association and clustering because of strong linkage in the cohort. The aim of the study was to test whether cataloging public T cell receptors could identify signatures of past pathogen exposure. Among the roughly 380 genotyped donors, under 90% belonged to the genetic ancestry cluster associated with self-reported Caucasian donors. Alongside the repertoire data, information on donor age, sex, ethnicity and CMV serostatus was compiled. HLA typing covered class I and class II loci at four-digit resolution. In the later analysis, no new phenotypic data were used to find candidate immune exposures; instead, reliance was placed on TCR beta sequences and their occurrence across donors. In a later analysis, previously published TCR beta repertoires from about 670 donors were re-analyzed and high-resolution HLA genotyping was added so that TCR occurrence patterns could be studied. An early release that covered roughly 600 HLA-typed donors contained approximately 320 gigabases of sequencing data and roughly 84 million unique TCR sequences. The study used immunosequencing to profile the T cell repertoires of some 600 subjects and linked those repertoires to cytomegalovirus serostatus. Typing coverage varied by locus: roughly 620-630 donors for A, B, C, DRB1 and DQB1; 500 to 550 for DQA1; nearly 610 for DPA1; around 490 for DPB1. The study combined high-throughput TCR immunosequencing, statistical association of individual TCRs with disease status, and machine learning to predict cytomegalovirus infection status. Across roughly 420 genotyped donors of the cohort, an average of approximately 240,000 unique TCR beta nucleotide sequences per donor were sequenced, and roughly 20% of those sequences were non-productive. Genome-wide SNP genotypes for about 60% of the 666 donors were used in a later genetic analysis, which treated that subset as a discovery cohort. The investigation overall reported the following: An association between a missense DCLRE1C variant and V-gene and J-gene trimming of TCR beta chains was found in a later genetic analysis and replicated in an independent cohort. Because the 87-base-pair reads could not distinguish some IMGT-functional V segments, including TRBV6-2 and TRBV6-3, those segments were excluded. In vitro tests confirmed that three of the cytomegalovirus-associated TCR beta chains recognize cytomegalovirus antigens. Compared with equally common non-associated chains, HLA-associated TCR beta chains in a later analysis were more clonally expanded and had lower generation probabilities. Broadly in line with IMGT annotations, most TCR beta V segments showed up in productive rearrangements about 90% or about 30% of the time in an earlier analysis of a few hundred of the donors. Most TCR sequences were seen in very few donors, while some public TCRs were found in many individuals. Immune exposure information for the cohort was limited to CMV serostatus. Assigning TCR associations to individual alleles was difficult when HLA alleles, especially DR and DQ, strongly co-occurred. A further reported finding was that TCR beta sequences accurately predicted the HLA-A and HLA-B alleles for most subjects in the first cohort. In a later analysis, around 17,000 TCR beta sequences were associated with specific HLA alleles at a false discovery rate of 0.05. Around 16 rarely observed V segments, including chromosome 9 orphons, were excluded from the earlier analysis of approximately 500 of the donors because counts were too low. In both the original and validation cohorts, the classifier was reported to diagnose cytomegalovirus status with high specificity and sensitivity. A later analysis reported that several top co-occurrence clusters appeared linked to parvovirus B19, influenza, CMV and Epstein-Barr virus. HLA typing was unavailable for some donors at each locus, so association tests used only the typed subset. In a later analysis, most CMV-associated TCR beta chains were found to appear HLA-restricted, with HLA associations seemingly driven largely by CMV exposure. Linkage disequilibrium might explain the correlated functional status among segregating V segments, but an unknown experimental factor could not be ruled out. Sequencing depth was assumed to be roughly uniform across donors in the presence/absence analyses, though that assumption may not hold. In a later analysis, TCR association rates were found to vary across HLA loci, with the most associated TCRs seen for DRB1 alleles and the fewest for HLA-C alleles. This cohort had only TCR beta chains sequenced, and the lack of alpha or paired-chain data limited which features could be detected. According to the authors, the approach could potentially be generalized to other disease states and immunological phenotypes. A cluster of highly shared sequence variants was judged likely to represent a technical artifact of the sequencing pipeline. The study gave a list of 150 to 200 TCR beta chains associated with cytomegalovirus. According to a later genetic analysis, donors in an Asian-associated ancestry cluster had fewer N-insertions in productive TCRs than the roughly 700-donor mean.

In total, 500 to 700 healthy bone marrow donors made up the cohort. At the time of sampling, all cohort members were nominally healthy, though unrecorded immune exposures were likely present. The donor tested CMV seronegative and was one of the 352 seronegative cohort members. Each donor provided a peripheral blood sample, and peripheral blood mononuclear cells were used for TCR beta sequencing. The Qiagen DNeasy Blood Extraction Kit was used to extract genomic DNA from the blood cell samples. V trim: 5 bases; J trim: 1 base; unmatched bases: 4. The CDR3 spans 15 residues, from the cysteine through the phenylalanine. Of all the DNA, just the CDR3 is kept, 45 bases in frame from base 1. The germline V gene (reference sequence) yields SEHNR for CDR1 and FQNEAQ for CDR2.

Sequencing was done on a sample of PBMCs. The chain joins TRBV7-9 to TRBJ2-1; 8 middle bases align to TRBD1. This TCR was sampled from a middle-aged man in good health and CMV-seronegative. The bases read TGTGCCAGCAGCCCACGGACAGGGTCCTACAATGAGCAGTTCTTC. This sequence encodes CASSPRTGSYNEQFF.